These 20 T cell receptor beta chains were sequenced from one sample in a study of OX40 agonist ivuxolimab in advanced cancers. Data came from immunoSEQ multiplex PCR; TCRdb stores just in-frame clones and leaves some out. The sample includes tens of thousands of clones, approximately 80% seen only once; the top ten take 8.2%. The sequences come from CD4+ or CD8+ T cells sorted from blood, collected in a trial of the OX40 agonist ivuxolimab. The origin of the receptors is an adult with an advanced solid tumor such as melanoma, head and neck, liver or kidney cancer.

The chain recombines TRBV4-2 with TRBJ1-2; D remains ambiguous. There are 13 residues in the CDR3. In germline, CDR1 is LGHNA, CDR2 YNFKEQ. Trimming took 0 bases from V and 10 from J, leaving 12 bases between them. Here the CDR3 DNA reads TGTGCCAGCAGCCAAGAAGGGATAGAAATCTACACCTTC. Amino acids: CASSQEGIEIYTF.

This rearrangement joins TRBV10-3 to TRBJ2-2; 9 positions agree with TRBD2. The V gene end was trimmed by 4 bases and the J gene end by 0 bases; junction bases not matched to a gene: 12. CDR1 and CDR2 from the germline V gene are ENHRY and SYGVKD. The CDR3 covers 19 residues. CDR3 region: CAISGQGGSGGPNTGELFF. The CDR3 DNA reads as TGTGCCATCAGTGGTCAGGGGGGTAGCGGGGGCCCGAACACCGGGGAGCTGTTTTTT.

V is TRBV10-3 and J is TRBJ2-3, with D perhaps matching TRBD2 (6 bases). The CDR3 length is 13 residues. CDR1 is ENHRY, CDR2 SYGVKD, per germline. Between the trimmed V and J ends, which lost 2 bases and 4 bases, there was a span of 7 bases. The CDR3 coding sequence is TGTGCCATCAGTGAGGGGGAGGCAGATACGCAGTATTTT. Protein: CAISEGEADTQYF.

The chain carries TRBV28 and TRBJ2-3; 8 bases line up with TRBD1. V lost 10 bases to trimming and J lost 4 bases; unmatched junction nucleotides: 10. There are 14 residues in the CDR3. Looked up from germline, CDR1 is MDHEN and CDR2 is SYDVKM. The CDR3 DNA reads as TGTGCCACCGGATCAGGGGGCAGCGCAGATACGCAGTATTTT. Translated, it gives CATGSGGSADTQYF. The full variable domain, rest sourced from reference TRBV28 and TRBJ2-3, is DVKVTQSSRYLVKRTGEKVFLECVQDMDHENMFWYRQDPGLGLRLIYFSYDVKMKEKGDIPEGYSVSREKKERFSLILESASTNQTSMYLCATGSGGSADTQYFGPGTRLTVL.

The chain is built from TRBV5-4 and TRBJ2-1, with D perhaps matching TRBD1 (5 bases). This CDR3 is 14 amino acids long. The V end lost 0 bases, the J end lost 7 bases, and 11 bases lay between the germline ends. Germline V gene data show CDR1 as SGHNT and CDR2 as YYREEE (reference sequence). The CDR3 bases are TGTGCCAGCAGCTTGGGACAGAGCGTGAATGAGCAGTTCTTC. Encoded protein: CASSLGQSVNEQFF.

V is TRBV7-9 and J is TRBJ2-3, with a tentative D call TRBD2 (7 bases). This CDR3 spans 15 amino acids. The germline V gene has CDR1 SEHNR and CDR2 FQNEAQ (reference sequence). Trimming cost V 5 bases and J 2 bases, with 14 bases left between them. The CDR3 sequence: CASSERGGLTDTQYF. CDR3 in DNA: TGTGCCAGCAGCGAGAGGGGGGGTCTCACAGATACGCAGTATTTT.

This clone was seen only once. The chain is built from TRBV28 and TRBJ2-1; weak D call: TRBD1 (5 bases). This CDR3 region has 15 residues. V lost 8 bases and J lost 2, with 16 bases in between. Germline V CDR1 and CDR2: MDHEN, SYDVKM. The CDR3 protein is CASGHRQRPYNEQFF. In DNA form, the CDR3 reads TGTGCCAGCGGGCACCGACAGAGACCCTACAATGAGCAGTTCTTC.

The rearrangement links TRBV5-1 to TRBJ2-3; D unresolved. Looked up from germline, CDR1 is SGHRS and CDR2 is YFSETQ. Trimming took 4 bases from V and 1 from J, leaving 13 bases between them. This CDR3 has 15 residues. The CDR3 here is CASSGGRSGTDTQYF. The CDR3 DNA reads TGCGCCAGCAGCGGCGGACGGTCTGGCACAGATACGCAGTATTTT.

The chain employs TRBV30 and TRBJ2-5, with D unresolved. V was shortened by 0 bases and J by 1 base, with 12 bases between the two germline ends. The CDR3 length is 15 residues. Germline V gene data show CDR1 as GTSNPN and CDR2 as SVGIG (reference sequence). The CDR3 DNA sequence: TGTGCCTGGAGTGTACCCACCAGTTTCCAAGAGACCCAGTACTTC. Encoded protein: CAWSVPTSFQETQYF.

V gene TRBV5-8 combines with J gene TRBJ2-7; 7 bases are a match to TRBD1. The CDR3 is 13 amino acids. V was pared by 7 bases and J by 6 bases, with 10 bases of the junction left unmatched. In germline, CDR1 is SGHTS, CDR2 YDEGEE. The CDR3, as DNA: TGTGCCAGCTCGCATAGGGGGCCCCTCGAGCAGTACGTC. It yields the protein CASSHRGPLEQYV.

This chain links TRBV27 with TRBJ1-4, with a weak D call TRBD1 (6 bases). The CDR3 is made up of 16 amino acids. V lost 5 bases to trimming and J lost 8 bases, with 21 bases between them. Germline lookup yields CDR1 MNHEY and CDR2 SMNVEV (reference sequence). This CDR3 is CASSPGQRRPPEKLFF. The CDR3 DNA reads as TGTGCCAGCAGTCCCGGACAGCGCCGACCACCCGAAAAACTGTTTTTT.

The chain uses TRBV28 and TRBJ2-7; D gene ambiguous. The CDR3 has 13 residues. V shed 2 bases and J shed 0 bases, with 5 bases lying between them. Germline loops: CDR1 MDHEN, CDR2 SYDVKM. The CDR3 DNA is TGTGCCAGCAGTTTAGTGACCTCCTACGAGCAGTACTTC. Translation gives CASSLVTSYEQYF. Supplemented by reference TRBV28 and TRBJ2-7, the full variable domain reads DVKVTQSSRYLVKRTGEKVFLECVQDMDHENMFWYRQDPGLGLRLIYFSYDVKMKEKGDIPEGYSVSREKKERFSLILESASTNQTSMYLCASSLVTSYEQYFGPGTRLTVT.

CDR3 protein: CASSLATESTDTQYF. The DNA for the CDR3 is TGCGCCAGCAGCTTGGCCACGGAAAGCACAGATACGCAGTATTTT. V is TRBV5-1 and J is TRBJ2-3; no clear D. Trimming shortened V by 0 bases and J by 0 bases, and 8 bases separated the two germline ends. Germline V gene sequence: CDR1 SGHRS, CDR2 YFSETQ. This CDR3 comprises 15 residues.

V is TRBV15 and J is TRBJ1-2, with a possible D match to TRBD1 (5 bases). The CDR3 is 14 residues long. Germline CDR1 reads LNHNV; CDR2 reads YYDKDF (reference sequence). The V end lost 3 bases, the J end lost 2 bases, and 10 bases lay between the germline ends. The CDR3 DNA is TGTGCCACCAGCAGCGGGACGGACAACTATGGCTACACCTTC. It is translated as CATSSGTDNYGYTF.

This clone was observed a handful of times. Here the CDR3 reads CASSLVHGAVEAFF. The CDR3 DNA reads TGTGCCAGCAGCTTGGTCCATGGGGCGGTAGAAGCTTTCTTT. The chain employs TRBV5-5 and TRBJ1-1; possible D gene TRBD1, 5 bases. The V end was cut by 0 bases, the J end by 8 bases, with 14 bases between. CDR3 length: 14 amino acids. Germline assignment: CDR1 SGHKS and CDR2 YYEKEE (reference sequence).

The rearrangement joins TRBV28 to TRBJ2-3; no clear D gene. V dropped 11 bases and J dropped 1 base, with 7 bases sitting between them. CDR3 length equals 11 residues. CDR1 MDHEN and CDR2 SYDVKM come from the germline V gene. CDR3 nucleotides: TGTGCCCTGGGCGGCACAGATACGCAGTATTTT. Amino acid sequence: CALGGTDTQYF.

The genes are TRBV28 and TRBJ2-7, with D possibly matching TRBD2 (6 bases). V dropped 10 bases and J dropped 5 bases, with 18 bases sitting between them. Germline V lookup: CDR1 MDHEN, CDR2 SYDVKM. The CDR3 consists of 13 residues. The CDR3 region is CATQGGRMNEQYF. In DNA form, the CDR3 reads TGTGCCACCCAAGGAGGGAGAATGAACGAGCAGTACTTC.

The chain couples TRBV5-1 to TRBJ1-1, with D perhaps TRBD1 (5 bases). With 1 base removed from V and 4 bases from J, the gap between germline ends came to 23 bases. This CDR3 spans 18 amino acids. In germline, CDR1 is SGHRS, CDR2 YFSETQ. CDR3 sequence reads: CASSLTPSGTQAGTEAFF. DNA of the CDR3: TGCGCCAGCAGCTTGACTCCCTCCGGGACCCAGGCTGGCACTGAAGCTTTCTTT.

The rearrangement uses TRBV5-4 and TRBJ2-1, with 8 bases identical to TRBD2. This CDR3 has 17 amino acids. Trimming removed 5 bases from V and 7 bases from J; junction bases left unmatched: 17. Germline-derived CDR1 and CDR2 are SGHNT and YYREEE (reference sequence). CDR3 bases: TGTGCCAGCAGATTAGGGGCGCGGGAGGTGTCTGGAAATGAGCAGTTCTTC. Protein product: CASRLGAREVSGNEQFF. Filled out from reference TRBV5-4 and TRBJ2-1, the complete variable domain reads ETGVTQSPTHLIKTRGQQVTLRCSSQSGHNTVSWYQQALGQGPQFIFQYYREEENGRGNFPPRFSGLQFPNYSSELNVNALELDDSALYLCASRLGAREVSGNEQFFGPGTRLTVL.

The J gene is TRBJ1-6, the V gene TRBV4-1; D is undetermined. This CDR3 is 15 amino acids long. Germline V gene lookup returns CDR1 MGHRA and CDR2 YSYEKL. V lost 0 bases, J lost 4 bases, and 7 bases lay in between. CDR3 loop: CASSQDEGYNSPLHF. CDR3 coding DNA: TGCGCCAGCAGCCAAGATGAAGGGTATAATTCACCCCTCCACTTT.